This T cell receptor beta chain was identified in a study of blood T cell repertoires in COVID-19. Background on the study: Sample material is recorded as cDNA or gDNA derived from T cells, B-cell-depleted T cells, or PBMCs.

Only in-frame clones appear in the TCRdb table, and some are missing; sequencing was by immunoSEQ multiplex PCR. The sample shows roughly 300,000 clones, approximately 91% of them seen only once. This clone was seen just once. The receptor's source is a man aged 18-30 years with active or convalescent COVID-19. Specimen: peripheral blood.

The CDR3 bases are TGCGCCAGCAGCCCGACGGGGGATACGCAGTATTTT. This codes for CASSPTGDTQYF. The chain carries TRBV5-1 and TRBJ2-3; D is possibly TRBD2 (5 bases). The V end lost 4 bases, the J end lost 6 bases, and 9 bases lay between the germline ends. CDR3 length equals 12 residues. CDR1 is SGHRS and CDR2 is YFSETQ in the germline V gene.